The clone carrying this T cell receptor beta chain was seen many times. Building the TCR beta libraries relied on iRepertoire HTBI primers, and CDR3 regions underwent Arm-PCR. TCRdb recomputed calls from the multiplex PCR reads with MiXCR, one row per CDR3 protein. The sample has about 470,000 distinct CDR3 sequences; less than 25% are singletons. The data belong to a study of regulatory T cells in long-lasting Graves disease. The sample's time point: persistent/refractory GD, antithyroid drugs over 5 years with positive TRAb. Construction of the TCR library relied on RNA isolated from PBMCs. Trimming took 4 bases from V and 4 from J; bases not matched to a gene: 9. This CDR3 contains 16 residues. Per the germline V gene, CDR1 is SGHTS and CDR2 is YDEGEE.

Source: peripheral blood mononuclear cells (PBMCs), taken when the disease was refractory, from a patient treated with antithyroid drugs. This chain joins TRBV5-8 and TRBJ2-1, with 9 positions matching TRBD1. The origin of this receptor is a female donor with Graves disease. CDR3 DNA sequence: TGTGCCAGCAGCCTGGATGGGGGACAGGGTTACAATGAGCAGTTCTTC. The encoded protein is CASSLDGGQGYNEQFF.